This T cell receptor beta chain was found in a study of blood T cell repertoires in COVID-19. About the study: Sites across the United States, Italy and Spain contributed samples from acute and convalescent COVID-19.

Enrolled through a virtual design, the participants were between about 18 and 100 years of age and came from some 25 US areas. Clinical history as reported by participants underpinned cohort assignment. Data came from immunoSEQ multiplex PCR; TCRdb stores just in-frame clones and leaves some out. The table has 250,000 to 300,000 clones, approximately 91% seen once. Trimming removed 0 bases from V and 7 bases from J; junction bases left unmatched: 1. Germline values: CDR1 MNHNY, CDR2 SVGAGI (reference sequence). This CDR3 is 15 amino acids long. This clone has only one observation. The chain uses TRBV6-6 and TRBJ2-2; 11 nucleotides agree with TRBD1. The sequenced material came from PBMCs or T cells enriched from blood (not recorded which). The clonotype comes from a woman aged 40 to 49 with acute COVID-19. The CDR3: CASSYSGQGVGELFF. The CDR3 nucleotides read TGTGCCAGCAGTTACTCGGGACAGGGGGTCGGGGAGCTGTTTTTT.